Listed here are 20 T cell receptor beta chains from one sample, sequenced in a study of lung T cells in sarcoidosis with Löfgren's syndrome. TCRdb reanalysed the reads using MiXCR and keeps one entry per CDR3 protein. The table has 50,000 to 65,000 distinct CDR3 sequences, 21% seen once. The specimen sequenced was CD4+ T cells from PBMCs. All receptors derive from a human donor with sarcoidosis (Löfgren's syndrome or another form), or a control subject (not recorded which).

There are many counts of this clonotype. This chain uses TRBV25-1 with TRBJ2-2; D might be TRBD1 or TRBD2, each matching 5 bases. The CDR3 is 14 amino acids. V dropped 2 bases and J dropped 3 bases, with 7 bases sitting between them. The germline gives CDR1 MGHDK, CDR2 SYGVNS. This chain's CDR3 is CASSEQGDTGELFF. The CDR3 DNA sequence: TGTGCCAGCAGTGAACAGGGAGACACCGGGGAGCTGTTTTTT.

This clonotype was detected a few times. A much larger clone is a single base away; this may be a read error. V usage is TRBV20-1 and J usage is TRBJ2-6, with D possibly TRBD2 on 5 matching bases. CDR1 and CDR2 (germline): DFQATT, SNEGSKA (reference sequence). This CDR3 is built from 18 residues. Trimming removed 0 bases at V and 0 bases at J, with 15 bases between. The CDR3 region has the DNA TGCAGTGCTAGAGATCAGAGGGCAGCTAGCTCTGGGGCCAACGTCCTGACTTTC. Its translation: CSARDQRAASSGANVLTF.

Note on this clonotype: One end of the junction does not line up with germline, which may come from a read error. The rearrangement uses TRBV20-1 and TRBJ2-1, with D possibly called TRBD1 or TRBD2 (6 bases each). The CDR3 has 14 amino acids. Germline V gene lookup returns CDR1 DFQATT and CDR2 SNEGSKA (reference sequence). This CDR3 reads CSTPRGRGYNEQSF. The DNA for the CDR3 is TGCAGTACCCCGCGGGGCAGGGGTTACAATGAGCAGTCCTTC.

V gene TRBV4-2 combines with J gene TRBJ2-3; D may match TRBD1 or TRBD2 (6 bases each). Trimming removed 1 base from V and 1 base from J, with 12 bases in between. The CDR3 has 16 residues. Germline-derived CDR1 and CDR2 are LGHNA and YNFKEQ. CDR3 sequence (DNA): TGTGCCAGCAGCCAAGTCGGGGGCGCGGGCACAGATACGCAGTATTTT. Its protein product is CASSQVGGAGTDTQYF.

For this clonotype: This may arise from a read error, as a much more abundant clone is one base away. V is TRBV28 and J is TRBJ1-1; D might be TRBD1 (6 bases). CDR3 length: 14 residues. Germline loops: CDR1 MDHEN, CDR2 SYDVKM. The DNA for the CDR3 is TGTGCCAGCAGTCTACGGACAGCGAACACTGAAGCTCTCTTT. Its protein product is CASSLRTANTEALF.

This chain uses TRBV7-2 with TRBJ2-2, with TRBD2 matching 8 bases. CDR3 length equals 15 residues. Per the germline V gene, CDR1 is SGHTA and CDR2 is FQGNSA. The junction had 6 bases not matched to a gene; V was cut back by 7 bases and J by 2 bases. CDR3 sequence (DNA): TGTGCCAGCAACTTGACTAGCGTAAACACCGGGGAGCTGTTTTTT. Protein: CASNLTSVNTGELFF. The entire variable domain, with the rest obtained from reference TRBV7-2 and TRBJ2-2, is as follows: GAGVSQSPSNKVTEKGKDVELRCDPISGHTALYWYRQSLGQGLEFLIYFQGNSAPDKSGLPSDRFSAERTGGSVSTLTIQRTQQEDSAVYLCASNLTSVNTGELFFGEGSRLTVL.

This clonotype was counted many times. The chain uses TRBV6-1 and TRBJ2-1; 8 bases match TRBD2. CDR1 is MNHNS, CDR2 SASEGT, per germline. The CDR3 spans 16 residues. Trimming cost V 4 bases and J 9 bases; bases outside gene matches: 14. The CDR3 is CASSARLAPRPVEQFF. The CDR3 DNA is TGTGCCAGCAGTGCCAGACTAGCGCCACGCCCGGTTGAGCAGTTCTTC.

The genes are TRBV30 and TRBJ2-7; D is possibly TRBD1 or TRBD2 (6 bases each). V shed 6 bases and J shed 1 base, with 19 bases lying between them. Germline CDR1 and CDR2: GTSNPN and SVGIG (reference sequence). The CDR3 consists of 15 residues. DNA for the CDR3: TGTGCCTGTCTACATAGGGGGGATCTTTCCTACGAGCAGTACTTC. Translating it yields CACLHRGDLSYEQYF. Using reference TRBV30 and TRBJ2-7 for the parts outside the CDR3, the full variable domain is SQTIHQWPATLVQPVGSPLSLECTVEGTSNPNLYWYRQAAGRGLQLLFYSVGIGQISSEVPQNLSASRPQDRQFILSSKKLLLSDSGFYLCACLHRGDLSYEQYFGPGTRLTVT.

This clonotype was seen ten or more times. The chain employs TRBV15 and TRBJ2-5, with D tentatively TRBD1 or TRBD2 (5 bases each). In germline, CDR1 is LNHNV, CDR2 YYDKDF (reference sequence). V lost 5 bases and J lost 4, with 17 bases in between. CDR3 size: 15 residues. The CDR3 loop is CATSGRRDPLETQYF. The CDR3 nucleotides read TGTGCCACCAGCGGACGCCGGGACCCCCTAGAGACCCAGTACTTC.

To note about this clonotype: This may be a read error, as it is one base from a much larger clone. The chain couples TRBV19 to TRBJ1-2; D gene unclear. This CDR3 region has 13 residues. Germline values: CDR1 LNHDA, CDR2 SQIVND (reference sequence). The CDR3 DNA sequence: TGTGCCAGTAGTCAACGTTACGACTATGGCTGCACCTTC. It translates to CASSQRYDYGCTF.

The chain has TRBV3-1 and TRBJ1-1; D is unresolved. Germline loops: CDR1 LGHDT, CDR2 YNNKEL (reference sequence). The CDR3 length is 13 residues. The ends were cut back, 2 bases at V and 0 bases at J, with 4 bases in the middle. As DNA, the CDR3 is TGTGCCAGCAGCCAACGCCTGAACACTGAAGCTTTCTTT. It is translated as CASSQRLNTEAFF.

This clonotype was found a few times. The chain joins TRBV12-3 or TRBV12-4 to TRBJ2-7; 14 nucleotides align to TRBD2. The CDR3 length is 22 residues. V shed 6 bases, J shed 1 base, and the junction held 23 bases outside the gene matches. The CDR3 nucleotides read TGTGCCAGCAGCCATAGGTCTGGTTTCGGGACTAGCGGGGGAAGACCTTCCTACGAGCAGTACTTC. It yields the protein CASSHRSGFGTSGGRPSYEQYF.

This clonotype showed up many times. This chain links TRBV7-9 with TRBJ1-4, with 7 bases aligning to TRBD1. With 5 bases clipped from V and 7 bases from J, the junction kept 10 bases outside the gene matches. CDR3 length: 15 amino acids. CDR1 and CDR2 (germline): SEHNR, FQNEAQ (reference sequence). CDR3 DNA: TGTGCCAGCAGCCCCAGGGGGGCCTCTGGTGAAAAACTGTTTTTT. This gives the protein CASSPRGASGEKLFF.

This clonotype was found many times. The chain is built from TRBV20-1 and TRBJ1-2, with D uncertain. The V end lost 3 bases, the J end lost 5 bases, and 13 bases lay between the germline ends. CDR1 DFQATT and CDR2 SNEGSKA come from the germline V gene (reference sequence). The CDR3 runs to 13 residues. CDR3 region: CSARAAGIYGYTF. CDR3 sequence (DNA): TGCAGTGCTAGGGCCGCGGGAATTTATGGCTACACCTTC.

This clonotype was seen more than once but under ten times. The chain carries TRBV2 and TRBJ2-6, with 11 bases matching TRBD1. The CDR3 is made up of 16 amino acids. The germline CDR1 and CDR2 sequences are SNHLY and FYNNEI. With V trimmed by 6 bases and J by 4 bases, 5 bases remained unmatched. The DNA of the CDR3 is TGTGCCAGCAGCCCGGACAGGGGGCCGGGGGCCAACGTCCTGACTTTC. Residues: CASSPDRGPGANVLTF.

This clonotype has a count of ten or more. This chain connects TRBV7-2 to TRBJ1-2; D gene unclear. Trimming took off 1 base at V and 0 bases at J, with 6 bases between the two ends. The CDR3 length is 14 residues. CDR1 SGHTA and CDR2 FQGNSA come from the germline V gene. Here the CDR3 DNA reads TGTGCCAGCAGCTTAGAGGGCACTAACTATGGCTACACCTTC. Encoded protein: CASSLEGTNYGYTF.

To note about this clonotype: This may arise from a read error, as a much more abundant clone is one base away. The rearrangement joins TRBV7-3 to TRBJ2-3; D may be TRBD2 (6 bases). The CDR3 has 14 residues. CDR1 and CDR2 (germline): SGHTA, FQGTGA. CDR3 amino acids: CAGSPGTAGDTQYF. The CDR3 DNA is TGTGCCGGCAGTCCCGGGACTGCGGGAGATACGCAGTATTTT. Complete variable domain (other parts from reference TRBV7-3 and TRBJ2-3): GAGVSQTPSNKVTEKGKYVELRCDPISGHTALYWYRQSLGQGPEFLIYFQGTGAADDSGLPNDRFFAVRPEGSVSTLKIQRTERGDSAVYLCAGSPGTAGDTQYFGPGTRLTVL.

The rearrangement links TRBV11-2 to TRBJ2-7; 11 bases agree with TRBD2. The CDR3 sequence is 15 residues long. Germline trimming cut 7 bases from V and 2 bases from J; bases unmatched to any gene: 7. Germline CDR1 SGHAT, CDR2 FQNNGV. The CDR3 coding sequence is TGTGCCAGCATCGGGATTAGCGGGAGGGCCTACGAGCAGTACTTC. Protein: CASIGISGRAYEQYF.

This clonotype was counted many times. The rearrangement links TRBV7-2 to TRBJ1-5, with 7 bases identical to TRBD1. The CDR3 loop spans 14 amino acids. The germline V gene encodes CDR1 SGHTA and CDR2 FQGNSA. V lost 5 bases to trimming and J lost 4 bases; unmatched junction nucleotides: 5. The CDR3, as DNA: TGTGCCAGCAGCGAACAGGGGTTTAATCAGCCCCAGCATTTT. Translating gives CASSEQGFNQPQHF.

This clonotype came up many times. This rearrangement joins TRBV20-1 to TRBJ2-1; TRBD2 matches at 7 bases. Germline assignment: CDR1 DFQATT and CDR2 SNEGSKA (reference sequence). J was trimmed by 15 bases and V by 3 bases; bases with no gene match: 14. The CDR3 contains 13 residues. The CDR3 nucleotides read TGCAGTGCTAGGTGGGAGGGCCTCGCCTTTGGGTTCTTC. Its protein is CSARWEGLAFGFF.